Shown below are 8 T cell receptor beta chains from a single sample sequenced in a study of T cell changes during pregnancy in multiple sclerosis. Produced via immunoSEQ multiplex PCR; TCRdb's table is partial and in-frame only. The table includes about 60,000 clones, approximately 93% detected once. This specimen was CD8+ T cells from peripheral blood mononuclear cells, taken in the second trimester of pregnancy. These receptors were collected from a female donor with multiple sclerosis, enrolled in a pregnancy study.

This chain uses TRBV5-4 with TRBJ1-1; D uncertain. CDR1 and CDR2 (germline): SGHNT, YYREEE (reference sequence). The CDR3 is 13 residues long. V lost 1 base and J lost 8, with 12 bases in between. The DNA for the CDR3 is TGTGCCAGCAGCTTGTTTATGGCCCCAGAAGCTTTCTTT. It yields the protein CASSLFMAPEAFF. The full variable domain, with the rest looked up from reference TRBV5-4 and TRBJ1-1, is ETGVTQSPTHLIKTRGQQVTLRCSSQSGHNTVSWYQQALGQGPQFIFQYYREEENGRGNFPPRFSGLQFPNYSSELNVNALELDDSALYLCASSLFMAPEAFFGQGTRLTVV.

Here the CDR3 reads CASSRGQGTYEQYF. In DNA form, the CDR3 reads TGTGCCAGCAGCCGCGGACAGGGAACCTACGAGCAGTACTTC. V gene TRBV27 combines with J gene TRBJ2-7; 8 bases fit TRBD1. The CDR3 runs to 14 residues. In germline, CDR1 is MNHEY, CDR2 SMNVEV (reference sequence). V trimming: 6 bases; J trimming: 2 bases; junction bases outside the gene matches: 6.

This clone appeared a single time. The gene calls are TRBV4-1 and TRBJ2-7; 8 positions agree with TRBD1. The CDR3 length is 14 residues. Germline V gives CDR1 MGHRA, CDR2 YSYEKL. V was clipped by 4 bases and J by 3 bases; unmatched bases: 5. The chain's CDR3 is CASSPQQGDYEQYF. The CDR3 DNA reads as TGCGCCAGCAGCCCACAACAGGGGGACTACGAGCAGTACTTC.

The rearrangement links TRBV6-5 to TRBJ2-2, with TRBD2 matching 9 bases. Unmatched junction bases numbered 4, after V lost 2 bases and J lost 3 bases. CDR3 size: 16 residues. Germline V gene data show CDR1 as MNHEY and CDR2 as SVGAGI. The DNA for the CDR3 is TGTGCCAGCAGTTACGCTAGCGGGGTAGACACCGGGGAGCTGTTTTTT. Amino acids: CASSYASGVDTGELFF.

This sequence joins TRBV5-4 and TRBJ2-7; tentative D call: TRBD2 (6 bases). This CDR3 has 16 amino acids. V was pared by 0 bases and J by 1 base, with 14 bases between. CDR1 is SGHNT and CDR2 is YYREEE in the germline V gene (reference sequence). CDR3 DNA: TGTGCCAGCAGCTTGGGGCTCGGGAGCTCGTCCTACGAGCAGTACTTC. It encodes CASSLGLGSSSYEQYF.

The V gene is TRBV19, the J gene TRBJ2-1; a weak D match, TRBD2 (5 bases). Germline lookup yields CDR1 LNHDA and CDR2 SQIVND (reference sequence). CDR3 length: 13 residues. The germline V and J ends were trimmed by 5 bases and 5 bases, with 10 bases remaining between them. The CDR3 loop reads CASSVAGNNEQFF. In DNA, the CDR3 is TGTGCCAGTAGTGTGGCGGGCAACAATGAGCAGTTCTTC.

The rearrangement joins TRBV21-1 to TRBJ1-3. TRBV21-1 is shown as a pseudogene. The CDR3 is 17 amino acids. The CDR3 nucleotides are TGTGCCAGCAGCATACCCTCGTTCCTATCCTCTGGAAACACCATATATTTT. Amino acid sequence: CASSIPSFLSSGNTIYF.

The J gene is TRBJ1-4, the V gene TRBV5-6, with 7 bases identical to TRBD1. The CDR3 totals 16 residues. Germline V gene sequence: CDR1 SGHDT, CDR2 YYEEEE. The junction had 8 bases not matched to a gene; V was cut back by 3 bases and J by 3 bases. The CDR3 bases are TGTGCCAGCAGCTCGTGGCAGGGGGGATCTAATGAAAAACTGTTTTTT. Its translation is CASSSWQGGSNEKLFF. The whole variable domain, remainder taken from reference TRBV5-6 and TRBJ1-4, is DAGVTQSPTHLIKTRGQQVTLRCSPKSGHDTVSWYQQALGQGPQFIFQYYEEEERQRGNFPDRFSGHQFPNYSSELNVNALLLGDSALYLCASSSWQGGSNEKLFFGSGTQLSVL.